A selection of T cell receptor beta chains follows, all from one sample in a study of T-cell memory formation after mild COVID-19. TCRdb independently ran MiXCR on the 5' RACE reads; one entry per CDR3 protein. The sample lists hundreds of thousands of distinct CDR3 sequences; about a sixth were seen once. Sequencing was carried out using PBMCs or a T cell subset sorted from them (not recorded which). These receptors all stem from a man between 18 and 35 years old who had mild COVID-19 (a few samples of this study predate the infection). Cell type and time point are not known. The CDR3 runs from the conserved cysteine through the conserved F or W. D genes are given only for firm matches. A row's size may be missing; if present it is once, few, many or a size class.

V gene	J gene	clone size	D gene	CDR3 DNA	CDR3 protein
TRBV29-1	TRBJ2-7	NA	NA	TGCAGCGTTGCTGGCGGCTCCGGCTCCTACGAGCAGTACTTC	CSVAGGSGSYEQYF
TRBV4-1	TRBJ1-5	NA	NA	TGCGCCAGCAGCCAGGGAACCCGGCGGGGGATCCAGCCCCAGCATTTT	CASSQGTRRGIQPQHF
TRBV4-3	TRBJ2-3	few	NA	TGCGCCAGCAGCCCTCGACTCCGCACAGATACGCAGTATTTT	CASSPRLRTDTQYF
TRBV5-4	TRBJ2-3	many	TRBD2	TGTGCCAGCAGCTTAGCGGGGGGGCCAGATACGCAGTATTTT	CASSLAGGPDTQYF
TRBV5-6	TRBJ1-2	NA	TRBD1	TGTGCCAGCAGCTCTCCGGGACAGCCCGGCTATGGCTACACCTTC	CASSSPGQPGYGYTF
TRBV6-5	TRBJ1-5	NA	NA	TGTGCCAGCAGTGCCCGGGACAACAATCAGCCCCAGCATTTT	CASSARDNNQPQHF
TRBV27	TRBJ2-3	NA	NA	TGTGCCAGCAGTCCAGCTATGGGCACAGATACGCAGTATTTT	CASSPAMGTDTQYF
TRBV7-3	TRBJ2-3	few	TRBD2	TGTGCCAGCAGCCAGCTGAGCGGGGGGTTAGATACGCAGTATTTT	CASSQLSGGLDTQYF
TRBV12-3/TRBV12-4	TRBJ2-2	many	NA	TGTGCCAGCAGTTTTAACCGGGATCCTAACACCGGGGAGCTGTTTTTT	CASSFNRDPNTGELFF
TRBV5-1	TRBJ2-3	many	NA	TGCGCCAGCAGCTTGGATCATGCAGATACGCAGTATTTT	CASSLDHADTQYF
TRBV15	TRBJ2-3	few	NA	TGTGCCACCAGCAGCGAACAGGGTCTGCATACGCAGTATTTT	CATSSEQGLHTQYF
TRBV10-3	TRBJ2-3	NA	TRBD2	TGTGCCATCAGTGTAGCGGGGACAACAGATACGCAGTATTTT	CAISVAGTTDTQYF
TRBV4-1	TRBJ2-2	few	TRBD2	TGCGCCAGCAGCCAAGGTCAATGGGGACTAGTTTTCGTCGGGGAGCTGTTTTTT	CASSQGQWGLVFVGELFF
TRBV2	TRBJ2-7	NA	TRBD1	TGTGCCAGCGGAAACCGTAGGGGACAGGGGGAAATCCACGAGCAGTACTTC	CASGNRRGQGEIHEQYF
TRBV6-5	TRBJ2-5	NA	TRBD2	TGTGCCAGCAGTTACAGACTAGCAGAAGAGACCCAGTACTTC	CASSYRLAEETQYF
TRBV5-1	TRBJ1-5	NA	TRBD1	TGCGCCAGCAGCACCGGGACAGAGACTTCGCCCCAGCATTTT	CASSTGTETSPQHF
TRBV4-3	TRBJ1-2	few	NA	TGCGCCAGCAGATCACAGCATGCTAACTATGGCTACACCTTC	CASRSQHANYGYTF
TRBV7-2	TRBJ2-5	few	NA	TGTGCCAGCAGCCCCATGCGAGAGACCCAGTACTTC	CASSPMRETQYF
TRBV6-2/TRBV6-3	TRBJ1-2	once	NA	TGTGCCAGCAGGCACAGGCAGGGAAATGGCTACACCTTC	CASRHRQGNGYTF